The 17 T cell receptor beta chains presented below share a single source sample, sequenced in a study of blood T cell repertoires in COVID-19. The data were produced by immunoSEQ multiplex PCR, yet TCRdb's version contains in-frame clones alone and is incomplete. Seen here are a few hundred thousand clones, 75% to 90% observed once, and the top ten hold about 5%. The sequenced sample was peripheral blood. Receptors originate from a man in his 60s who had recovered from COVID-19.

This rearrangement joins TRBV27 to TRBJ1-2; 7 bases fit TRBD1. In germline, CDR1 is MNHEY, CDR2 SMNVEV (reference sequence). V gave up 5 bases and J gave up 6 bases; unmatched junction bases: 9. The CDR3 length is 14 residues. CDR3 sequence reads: CASSPSTGINGYTF. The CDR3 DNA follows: TGTGCCAGCAGTCCCTCGACAGGGATTAATGGCTACACCTTC.

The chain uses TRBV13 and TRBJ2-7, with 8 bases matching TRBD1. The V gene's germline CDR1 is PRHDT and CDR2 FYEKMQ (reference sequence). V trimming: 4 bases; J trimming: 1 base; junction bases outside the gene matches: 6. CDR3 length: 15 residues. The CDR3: CASSSARDRSYEQYF. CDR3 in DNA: TGTGCCAGCAGCTCGGCCCGGGACAGGTCCTACGAGCAGTACTTC.

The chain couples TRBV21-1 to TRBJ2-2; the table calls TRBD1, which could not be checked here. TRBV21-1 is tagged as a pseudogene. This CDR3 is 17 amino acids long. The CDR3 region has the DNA TGTGCCAGCAGCAAATGCCGGACAGGGTTGGGGGCCGGGGAGCTGTTTTTT. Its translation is CASSKCRTGLGAGELFF.

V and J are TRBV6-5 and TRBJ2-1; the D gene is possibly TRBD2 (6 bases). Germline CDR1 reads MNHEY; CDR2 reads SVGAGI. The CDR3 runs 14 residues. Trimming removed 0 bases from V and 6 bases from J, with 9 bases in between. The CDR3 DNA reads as TGTGCCAGCAGTTACTCCTCCGGGAGCAATGAGCAGTTCTTC. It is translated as CASSYSSGSNEQFF.

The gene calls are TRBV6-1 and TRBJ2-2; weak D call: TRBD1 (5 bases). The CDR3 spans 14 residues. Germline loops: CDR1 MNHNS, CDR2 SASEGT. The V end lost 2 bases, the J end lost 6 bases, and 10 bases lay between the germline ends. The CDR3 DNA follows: TGTGCCAGCAGTGAATTGGGGCGCGCCGGGGAGCTGTTTTTT. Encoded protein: CASSELGRAGELFF.

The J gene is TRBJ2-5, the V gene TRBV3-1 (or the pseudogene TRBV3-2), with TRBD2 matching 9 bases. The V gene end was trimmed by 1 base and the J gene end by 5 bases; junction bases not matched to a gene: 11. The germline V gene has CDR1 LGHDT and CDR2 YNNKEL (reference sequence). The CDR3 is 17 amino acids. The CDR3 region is CASSQAVVRGGGETQYF. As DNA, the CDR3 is TGTGCCAGCAGCCAAGCAGTAGTGCGGGGGGGCGGGGAGACCCAGTACTTC.

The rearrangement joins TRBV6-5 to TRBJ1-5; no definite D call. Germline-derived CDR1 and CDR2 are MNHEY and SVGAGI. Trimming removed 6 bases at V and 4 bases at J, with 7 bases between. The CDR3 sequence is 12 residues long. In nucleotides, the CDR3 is TGTGCCAGCAGCGGGAGGAATCAGCCCCAGCATTTT. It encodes CASSGRNQPQHF.

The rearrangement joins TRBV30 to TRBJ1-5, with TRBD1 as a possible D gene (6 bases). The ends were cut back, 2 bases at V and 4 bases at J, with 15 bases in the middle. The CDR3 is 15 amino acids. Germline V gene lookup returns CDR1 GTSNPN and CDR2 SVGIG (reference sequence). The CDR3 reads CAWSWGRGANQPQHF. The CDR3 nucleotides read TGTGCCTGGAGTTGGGGCAGGGGTGCAAATCAGCCCCAGCATTTT. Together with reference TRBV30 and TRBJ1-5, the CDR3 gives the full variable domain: SQTIHQWPATLVQPVGSPLSLECTVEGTSNPNLYWYRQAAGRGLQLLFYSVGIGQISSEVPQNLSASRPQDRQFILSSKKLLLSDSGFYLCAWSWGRGANQPQHFGDGTRLSIL.

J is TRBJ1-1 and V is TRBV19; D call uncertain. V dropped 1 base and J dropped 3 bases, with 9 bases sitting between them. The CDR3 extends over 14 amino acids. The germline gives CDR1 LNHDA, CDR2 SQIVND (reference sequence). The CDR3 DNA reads TGTGCCAGTAGTATAGGAGGGTCCCACACTGAAGCTTTCTTT. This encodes CASSIGGSHTEAFF.

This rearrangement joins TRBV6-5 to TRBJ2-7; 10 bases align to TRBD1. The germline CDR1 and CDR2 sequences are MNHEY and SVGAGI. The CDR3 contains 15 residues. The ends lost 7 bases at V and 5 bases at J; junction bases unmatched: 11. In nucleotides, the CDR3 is TGTGCCAGCACCCCCGCCGGGACAGGGGCCCACGAGCAGTACTTC. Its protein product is CASTPAGTGAHEQYF.

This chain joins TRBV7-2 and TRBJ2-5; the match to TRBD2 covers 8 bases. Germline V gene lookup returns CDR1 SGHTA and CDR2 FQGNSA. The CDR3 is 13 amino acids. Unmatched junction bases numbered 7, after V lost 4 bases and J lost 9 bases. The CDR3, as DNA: TGTGCCAGCAGCTCGAGCCCGGGGGGGGCCCAGTACTTC. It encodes CASSSSPGGAQYF.

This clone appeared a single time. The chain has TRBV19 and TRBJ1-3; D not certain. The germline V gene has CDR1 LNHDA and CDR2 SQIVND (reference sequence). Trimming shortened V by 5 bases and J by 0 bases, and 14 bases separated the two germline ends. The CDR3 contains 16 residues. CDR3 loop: CASSVRQGYSGNTIYF. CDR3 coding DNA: TGTGCCAGTAGTGTACGACAAGGTTACTCTGGAAACACCATATATTTT.

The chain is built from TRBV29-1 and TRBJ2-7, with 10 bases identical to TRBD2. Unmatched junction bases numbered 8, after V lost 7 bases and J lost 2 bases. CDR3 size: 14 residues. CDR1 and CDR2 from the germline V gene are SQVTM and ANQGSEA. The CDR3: CSAPLAGVTYEQYF. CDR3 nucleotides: TGCAGCGCTCCTCTAGCGGGAGTCACCTACGAGCAGTACTTC.

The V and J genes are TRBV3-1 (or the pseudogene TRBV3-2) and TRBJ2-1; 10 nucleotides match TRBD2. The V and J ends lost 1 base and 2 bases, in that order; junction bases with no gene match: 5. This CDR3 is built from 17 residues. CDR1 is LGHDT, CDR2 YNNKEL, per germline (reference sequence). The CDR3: CASSQAGAGGAYNEQFF. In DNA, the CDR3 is TGTGCCAGCAGCCAAGCTGGAGCGGGAGGGGCCTACAATGAGCAGTTCTTC.

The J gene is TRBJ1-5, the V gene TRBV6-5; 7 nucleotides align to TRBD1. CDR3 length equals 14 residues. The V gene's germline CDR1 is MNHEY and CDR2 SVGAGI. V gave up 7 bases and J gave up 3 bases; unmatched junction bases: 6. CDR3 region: CASKGDRANQPQHF. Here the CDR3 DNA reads TGTGCCAGCAAAGGCGACAGGGCCAATCAGCCCCAGCATTTT.

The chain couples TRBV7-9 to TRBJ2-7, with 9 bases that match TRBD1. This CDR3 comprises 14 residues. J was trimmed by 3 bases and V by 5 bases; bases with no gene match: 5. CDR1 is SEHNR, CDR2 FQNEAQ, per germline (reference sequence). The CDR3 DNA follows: TGTGCCAGCAGCCAGGGGACAGGGTACTACGAGCAGTACTTC. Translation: CASSQGTGYYEQYF.

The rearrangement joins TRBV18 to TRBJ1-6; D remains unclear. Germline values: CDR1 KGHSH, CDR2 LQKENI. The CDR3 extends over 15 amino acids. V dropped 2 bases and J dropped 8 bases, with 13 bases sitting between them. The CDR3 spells CASSPGGPAYSPLHF. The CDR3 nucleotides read TGTGCCAGCTCACCAGGCGGGCCAGCCTATTCACCCCTCCACTTT.